Here is one T cell receptor beta chain with its context. J was trimmed by 4 bases and V by 3 bases; bases with no gene match: 7. Per germline, CDR1 SGHRS and CDR2 YFSETQ. The CDR3 covers 16 residues. Profiled with immunoSEQ multiplex PCR; TCRdb holds only in-frame clones, not every one. The sample holds 100,000 to 150,000 clones, about 87% seen once. The sample comes from a study of control samples from healthy donors and cancer patients. Sequenced input: blood. The origin of this receptor is a man between 60 and 75 years old in good health. This chain uses TRBV5-1 with TRBJ2-3; 11 nucleotides line up with TRBD2. DNA for the CDR3: TGCGCCAGCAGCTGGCGGGGACTAGCGGAATCAGATACGCAGTATTTT. It codes for CASSWRGLAESDTQYF. Combining the CDR3 with reference TRBV5-1 and TRBJ2-3 gives the whole variable domain KAGVTQTPRYLIKTRGQQVTLSCSPISGHRSVSWYQQTPGQGLQFLFEYFSETQRNKGNFPGRFSGRQFSNSRSEMNVSTLELGDSALYLCASSWRGLAESDTQYFGPGTRLTVL.